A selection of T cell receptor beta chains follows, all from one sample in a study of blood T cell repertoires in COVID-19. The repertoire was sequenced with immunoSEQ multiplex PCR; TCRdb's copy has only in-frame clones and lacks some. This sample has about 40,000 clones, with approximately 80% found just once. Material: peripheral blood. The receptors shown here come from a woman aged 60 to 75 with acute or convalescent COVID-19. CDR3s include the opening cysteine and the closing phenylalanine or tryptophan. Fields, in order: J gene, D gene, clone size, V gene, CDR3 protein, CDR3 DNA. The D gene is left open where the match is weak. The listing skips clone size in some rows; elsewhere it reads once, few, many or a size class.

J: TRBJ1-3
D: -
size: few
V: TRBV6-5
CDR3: CASSDSGNTIYF
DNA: TGTGCCAGCAGTGACTCCGGGAACACCATATATTTT

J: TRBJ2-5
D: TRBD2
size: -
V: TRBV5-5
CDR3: CASSLFTSGKGTQYF
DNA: TGTGCCAGCAGCTTGTTCACTAGCGGAAAGGGGACCCAGTACTTC

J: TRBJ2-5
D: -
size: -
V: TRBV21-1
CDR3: CASSKRTSGSRPQETQYF
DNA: TGTGCCAGCAGCAAAAGAACTAGCGGGAGTAGGCCGCAAGAGACCCAGTACTTC

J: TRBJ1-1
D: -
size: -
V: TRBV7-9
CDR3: CASSPAHREAFF
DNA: TGTGCCAGCAGCCCCGCTCACCGGGAAGCTTTCTTT

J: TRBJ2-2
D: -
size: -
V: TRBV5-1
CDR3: CASSLRERTGELFF
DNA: TGCGCCAGCAGCTTGCGGGAGAGAACCGGGGAGCTGTTTTTT

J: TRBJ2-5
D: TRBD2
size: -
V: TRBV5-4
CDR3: CASSLAGLAGGKETQYF
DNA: TGTGCCAGCAGCTTGGCCGGGCTAGCGGGAGGCAAAGAGACCCAGTACTTC

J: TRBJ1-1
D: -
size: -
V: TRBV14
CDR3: CASSQLSRNPNTEAFF
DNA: TGTGCCAGCAGCCAACTTTCGAGGAATCCGAACACTGAAGCTTTCTTT

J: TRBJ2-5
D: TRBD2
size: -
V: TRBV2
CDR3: CASSEAGRLAGETQYF
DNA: TGTGCCAGCAGTGAAGCTGGGAGACTAGCAGGGGAGACCCAGTACTTC

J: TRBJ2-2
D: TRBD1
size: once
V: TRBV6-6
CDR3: CASSFDRGSTGELFF
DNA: TGTGCCAGCAGTTTCGACAGGGGGTCTACCGGGGAGCTGTTTTTT

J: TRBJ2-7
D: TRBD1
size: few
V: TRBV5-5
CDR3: CASSFQGAYEQYF
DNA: TGTGCCAGCAGCTTCCAGGGGGCCTACGAGCAGTACTTC

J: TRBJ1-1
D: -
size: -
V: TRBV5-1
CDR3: CASSLTQGTNTEAFF
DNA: TGCGCCAGCAGCTTAACGCAGGGAACGAACACTGAAGCTTTCTTT

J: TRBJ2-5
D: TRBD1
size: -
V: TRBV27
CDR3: CASLSPDRGSSETQYF
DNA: TGTGCCAGCCTTTCCCCTGACAGGGGAAGTTCAGAGACCCAGTACTTC

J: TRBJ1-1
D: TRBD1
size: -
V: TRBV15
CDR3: CATRTAGGTEAFF
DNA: TGTGCCACCAGAACTGCAGGGGGCACTGAAGCTTTCTTT

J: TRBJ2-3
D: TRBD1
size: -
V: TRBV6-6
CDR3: CASSSGTGLNTQYF
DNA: TGTGCCAGCAGTTCCGGGACAGGTTTAAATACGCAGTATTTT

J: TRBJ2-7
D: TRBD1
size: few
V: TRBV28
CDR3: CASSFRTGVRYEQYF
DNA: TGTGCCAGCAGTTTCCGGACAGGGGTACGCTACGAGCAGTACTTC

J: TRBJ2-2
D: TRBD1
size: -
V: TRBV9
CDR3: CASSVAPGTANTGELFF
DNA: TGTGCCAGCAGCGTAGCTCCCGGGACAGCGAACACCGGGGAGCTGTTTTTT

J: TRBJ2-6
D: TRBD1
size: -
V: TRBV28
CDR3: CASSPWTGTGSGANVLTF
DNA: TGTGCCAGCAGTCCCTGGACAGGGACCGGCTCTGGGGCCAACGTCCTGACTTTC

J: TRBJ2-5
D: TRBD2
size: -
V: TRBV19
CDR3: CASSISKGLARVETQYF
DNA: TGTGCCAGTAGTATATCGAAGGGACTAGCCAGGGTGGAGACCCAGTACTTC

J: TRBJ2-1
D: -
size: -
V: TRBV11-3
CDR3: CASSLTHLGSLYNEQFF
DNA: TGTGCCAGCAGCTTGACTCACCTAGGATCCTTATACAATGAGCAGTTCTTC

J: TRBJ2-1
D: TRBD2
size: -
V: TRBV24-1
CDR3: CATRGTSGRSNEQFF
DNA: TGTGCCACCAGGGGGACTAGCGGGAGGTCGAATGAGCAGTTCTTC

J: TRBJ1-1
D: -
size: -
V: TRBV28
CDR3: CASRRIPNTEAFF
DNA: TGTGCCAGCAGGAGAATTCCGAACACTGAAGCTTTCTTT

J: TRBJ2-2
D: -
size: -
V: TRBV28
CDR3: CASSFSFTGELFF
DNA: TGTGCCAGCAGTTTCTCTTTCACCGGGGAGCTGTTTTTT

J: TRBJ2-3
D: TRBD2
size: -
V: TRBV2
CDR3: CASSGTSGMDTQYF
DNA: TGTGCCAGCAGTGGGACTAGCGGGATGGATACGCAGTATTTT

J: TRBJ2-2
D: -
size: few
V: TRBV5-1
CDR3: CASSEGADTGELFF
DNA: TGCGCCAGCAGCGAAGGAGCGGACACCGGGGAGCTGTTTTTT

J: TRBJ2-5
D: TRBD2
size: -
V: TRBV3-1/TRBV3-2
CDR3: CASSQVGATSDQETQYF
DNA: TGTGCCAGCAGCCAAGTGGGGGCGACTAGCGACCAAGAGACCCAGTACTTC

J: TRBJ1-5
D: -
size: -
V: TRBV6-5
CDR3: CASSLNGGGQPQHF
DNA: TGTGCCAGCAGCCTAAACGGGGGAGGGCAGCCCCAGCATTTT

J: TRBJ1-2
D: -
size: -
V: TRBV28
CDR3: CASSLPRGQGYTF
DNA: TGTGCCAGCAGTTTACCCAGGGGACAAGGCTACACCTTC

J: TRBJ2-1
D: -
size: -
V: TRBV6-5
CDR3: CASSRGGGKNEQFF
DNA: TGTGCCAGCAGCCGGGGTGGGGGGAAGAATGAGCAGTTCTTC

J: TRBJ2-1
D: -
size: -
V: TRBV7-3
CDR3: CASSSSDSTYNEQFF
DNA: TGTGCCAGCAGCTCTAGCGACTCGACCTACAATGAGCAGTTCTTC

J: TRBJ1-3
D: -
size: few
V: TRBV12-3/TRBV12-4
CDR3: CASSLLSGNTIYF
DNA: TGTGCCAGCAGTTTACTTTCTGGAAACACCATATATTTT

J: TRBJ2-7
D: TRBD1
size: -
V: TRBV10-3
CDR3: CAISGGQATYEQYF
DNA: TGTGCCATCAGTGGGGGACAGGCCACCTACGAGCAGTACTTC